This TCR beta chain was sequenced during a study of blood T cell repertoires in COVID-19. Germline CDR1 LGHDT, CDR2 YNNKEL (reference sequence). The CDR3 extends over 15 amino acids. Trimming took off 0 bases at V and 5 bases at J, with 12 bases between the two ends. This clone was found a few times. The repertoire was sequenced with immunoSEQ multiplex PCR; TCRdb's copy has only in-frame clones and lacks some. The sample contains fewer than 250,000 clones, approximately 81% of which appear only once. The clonotype comes from an elderly woman with acute or convalescent COVID-19. V gene TRBV3-1 (or the pseudogene TRBV3-2) combines with J gene TRBJ2-3, with a tentative D call TRBD2 (6 bases). Specimen: peripheral blood. Here the CDR3 reads CASSQDGGDLDTQYF. The CDR3 coding sequence is TGTGCCAGCAGCCAAGACGGCGGGGATTTAGATACGCAGTATTTT.